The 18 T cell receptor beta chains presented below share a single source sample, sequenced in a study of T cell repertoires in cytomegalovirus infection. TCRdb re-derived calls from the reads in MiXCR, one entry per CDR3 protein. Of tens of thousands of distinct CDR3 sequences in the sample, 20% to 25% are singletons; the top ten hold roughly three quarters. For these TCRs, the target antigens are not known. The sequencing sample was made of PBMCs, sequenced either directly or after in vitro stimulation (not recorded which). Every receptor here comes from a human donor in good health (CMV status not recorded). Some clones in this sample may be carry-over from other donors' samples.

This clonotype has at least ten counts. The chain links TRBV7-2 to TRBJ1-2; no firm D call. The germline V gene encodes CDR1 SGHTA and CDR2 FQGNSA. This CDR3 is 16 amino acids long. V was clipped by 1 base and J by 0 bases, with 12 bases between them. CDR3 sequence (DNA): TGTGCCAGCAGCTTAGTACGGGTGGCCGCTAACTATGGCTACACCTTC. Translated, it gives CASSLVRVAANYGYTF.

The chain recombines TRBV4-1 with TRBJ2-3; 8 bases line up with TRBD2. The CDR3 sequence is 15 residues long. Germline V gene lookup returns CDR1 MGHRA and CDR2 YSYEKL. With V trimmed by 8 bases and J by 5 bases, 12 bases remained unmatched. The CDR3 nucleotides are TGCGCCAGCGCTGCCGGGGGGGTTGTAAAAGATACGCAGTATTTT. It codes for CASAAGGVVKDTQYF.

DNA of the CDR3: TGTGCCAGCAGTTACCCGACCCGGACCCAAGAGACCCAGTACTTC. Its protein is CASSYPTRTQETQYF. The rearrangement uses TRBV6-2 or TRBV6-3 and TRBJ2-5; D remains ambiguous. Germline V gene lookup returns CDR1 MNHEY and CDR2 SVGEGT. The ends were cut back, 2 bases at V and 1 base at J, with 11 bases in the middle. This CDR3 is 15 amino acids long.

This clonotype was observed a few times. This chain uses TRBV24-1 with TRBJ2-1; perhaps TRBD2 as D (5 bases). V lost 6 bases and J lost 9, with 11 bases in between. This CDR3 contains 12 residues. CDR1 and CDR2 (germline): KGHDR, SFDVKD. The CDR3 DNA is TGTGCCACCAGTCCAGCGGAGCGTGAGCAGTTCTTC. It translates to CATSPAEREQFF.

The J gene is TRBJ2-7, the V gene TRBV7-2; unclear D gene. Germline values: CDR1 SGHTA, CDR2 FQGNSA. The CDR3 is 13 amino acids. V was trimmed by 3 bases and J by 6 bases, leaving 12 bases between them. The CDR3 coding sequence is TGTGCCAGCAGCTTTAGGGCTCCAGGCGAGCAGTACTTC. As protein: CASSFRAPGEQYF. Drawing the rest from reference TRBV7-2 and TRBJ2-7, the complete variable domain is GAGVSQSPSNKVTEKGKDVELRCDPISGHTALYWYRQSLGQGLEFLIYFQGNSAPDKSGLPSDRFSAERTGGSVSTLTIQRTQQEDSAVYLCASSFRAPGEQYFGPGTRLTVT.

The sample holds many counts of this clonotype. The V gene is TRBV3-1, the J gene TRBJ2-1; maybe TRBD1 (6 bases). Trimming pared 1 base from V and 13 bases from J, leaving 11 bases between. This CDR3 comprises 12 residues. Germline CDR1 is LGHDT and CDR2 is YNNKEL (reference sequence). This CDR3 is CASSQGTGNQFF. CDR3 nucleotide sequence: TGTGCCAGCAGCCAAGGCACAGGGAATCAGTTCTTC.

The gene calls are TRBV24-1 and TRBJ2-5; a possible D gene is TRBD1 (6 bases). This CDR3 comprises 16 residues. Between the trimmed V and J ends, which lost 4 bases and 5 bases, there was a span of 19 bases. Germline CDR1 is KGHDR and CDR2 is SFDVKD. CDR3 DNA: TGTGCCACCAGTGACCGGGACACCCGGTGGAGGGAGACCCAGTACTTC. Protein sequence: CATSDRDTRWRETQYF.

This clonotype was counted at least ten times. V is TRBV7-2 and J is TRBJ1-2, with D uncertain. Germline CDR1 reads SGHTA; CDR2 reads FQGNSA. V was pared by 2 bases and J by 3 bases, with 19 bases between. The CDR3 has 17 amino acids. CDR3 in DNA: TGTGCCAGCAGCTTATCTCACTCCATAGCCCGAGACTATGGCTACACCTTC. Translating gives CASSLSHSIARDYGYTF.

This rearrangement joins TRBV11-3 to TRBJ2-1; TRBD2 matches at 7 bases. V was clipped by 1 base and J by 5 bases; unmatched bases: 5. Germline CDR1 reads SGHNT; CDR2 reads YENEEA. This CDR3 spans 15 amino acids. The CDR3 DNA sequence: TGTGCCAGCAGCTTAGGGGAGGGACTTAACAATGAGCAGTTCTTC. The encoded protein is CASSLGEGLNNEQFF.

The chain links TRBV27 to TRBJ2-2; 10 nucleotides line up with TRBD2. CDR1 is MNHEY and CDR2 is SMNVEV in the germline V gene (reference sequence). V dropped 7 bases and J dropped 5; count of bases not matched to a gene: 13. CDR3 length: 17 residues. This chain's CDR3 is CASKAYSSGSPTGELFF. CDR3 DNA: TGTGCCAGCAAAGCATATTCTAGCGGGAGTCCGACCGGGGAGCTGTTTTTT.

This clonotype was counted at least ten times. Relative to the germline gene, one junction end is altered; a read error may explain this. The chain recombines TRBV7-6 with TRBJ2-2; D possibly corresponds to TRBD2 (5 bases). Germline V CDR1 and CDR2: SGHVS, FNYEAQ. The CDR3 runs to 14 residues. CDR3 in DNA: TGTGCCAGCCGCTTAGTGGGAGACACCGGGGAGCTGTTTTTT. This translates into CASRLVGDTGELFF.

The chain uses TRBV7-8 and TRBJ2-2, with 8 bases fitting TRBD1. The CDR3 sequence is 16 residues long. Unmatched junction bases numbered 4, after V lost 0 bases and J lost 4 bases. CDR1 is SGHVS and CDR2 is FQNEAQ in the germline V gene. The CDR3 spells CASSLADRELTGELFF. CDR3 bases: TGTGCCAGCAGCTTAGCGGACAGGGAGCTCACCGGGGAGCTGTTTTTT.

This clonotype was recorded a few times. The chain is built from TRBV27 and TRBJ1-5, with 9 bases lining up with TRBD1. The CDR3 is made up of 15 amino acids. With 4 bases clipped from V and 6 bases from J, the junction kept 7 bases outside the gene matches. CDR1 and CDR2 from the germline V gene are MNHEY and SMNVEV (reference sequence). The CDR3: CASSWGQGQGQPQHF. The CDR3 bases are TGTGCCAGCAGTTGGGGACAGGGCCAAGGTCAGCCCCAGCATTTT.

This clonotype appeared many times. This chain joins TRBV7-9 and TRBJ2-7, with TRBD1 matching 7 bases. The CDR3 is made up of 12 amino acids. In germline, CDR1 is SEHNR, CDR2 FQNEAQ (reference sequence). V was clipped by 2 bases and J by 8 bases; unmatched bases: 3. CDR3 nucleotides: TGTGCCAGCAGCTTACAGGGGGACAAGCAGTACGTC. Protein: CASSLQGDKQYV.

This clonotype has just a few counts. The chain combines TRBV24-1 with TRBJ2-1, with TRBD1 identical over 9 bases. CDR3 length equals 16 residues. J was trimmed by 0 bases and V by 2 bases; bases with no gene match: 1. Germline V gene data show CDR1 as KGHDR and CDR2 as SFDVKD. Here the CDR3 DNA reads TGTGCCACCAGTGATTCGGGACAGGGCTCCTACAATGAGCAGTTCTTC. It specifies CATSDSGQGSYNEQFF.

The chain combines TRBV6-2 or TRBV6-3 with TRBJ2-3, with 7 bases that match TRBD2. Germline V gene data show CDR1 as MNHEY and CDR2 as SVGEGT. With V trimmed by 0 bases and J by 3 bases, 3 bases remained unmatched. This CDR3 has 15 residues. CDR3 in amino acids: CASSYSGTTTDTQYF. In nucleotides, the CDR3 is TGTGCCAGCAGTTACTCAGGGACTACGACAGATACGCAGTATTTT.

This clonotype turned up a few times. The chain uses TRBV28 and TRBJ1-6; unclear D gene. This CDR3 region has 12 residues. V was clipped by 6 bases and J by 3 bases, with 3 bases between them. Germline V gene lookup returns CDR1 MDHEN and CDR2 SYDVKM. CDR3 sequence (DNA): TGTGCCAGCAGGCTCTATAATTCACCCCTCCACTTT. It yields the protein CASRLYNSPLHF.

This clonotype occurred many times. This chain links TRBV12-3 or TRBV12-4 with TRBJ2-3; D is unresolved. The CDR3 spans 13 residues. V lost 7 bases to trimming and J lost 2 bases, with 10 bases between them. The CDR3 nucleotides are TGTGCCAGCAATAAATCCCCCACAGATACGCAGTATTTT. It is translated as CASNKSPTDTQYF.